The 23 T cell receptor beta chains below all came from one sample that was sequenced in a study of blood T cell repertoires in COVID-19. The assay was immunoSEQ multiplex PCR, and TCRdb's table has in-frame clones only and misses some. This repertoire shows about 160,000 clones, approximately 92% found once; its top ten account for roughly 4.4%. The material sequenced was peripheral blood. The source of these receptors is a woman aged 45 to 65 with acute or convalescent COVID-19.

The chain uses TRBV19 and TRBJ2-1; the D gene is possibly TRBD1 (7 bases). Trimming took off 3 bases at V and 4 bases at J, with 13 bases between the two ends. This CDR3 spans 15 amino acids. CDR1 and CDR2 from the germline V gene are LNHDA and SQIVND (reference sequence). The CDR3 DNA follows: TGTGCCAGTAGTATCCTACAGGGGAGGTACAATGAGCAGTTCTTC. Amino acids: CASSILQGRYNEQFF.

The count of this clone is one. The sample carries other DNA sequences with the same CDR3. V gene TRBV4-3 combines with J gene TRBJ2-7, with 11 bases matching TRBD2. The CDR3 sequence is 15 residues long. Germline CDR1 reads LGHNA; CDR2 reads YSLEER. Unmatched junction bases numbered 0, after V lost 1 base and J lost 1 base. The chain's CDR3 is CASSQGLAGSYEQYF. The CDR3 DNA reads as TGCGCCAGCAGCCAAGGACTAGCGGGGTCCTACGAGCAGTACTTC.

The V call is TRBV2, the J call TRBJ1-2, with 8 positions matching TRBD1. The CDR3 length is 15 residues. The V gene end was trimmed by 5 bases and the J gene end by 4 bases; junction bases not matched to a gene: 9. Germline V gives CDR1 SNHLY, CDR2 FYNNEI. This CDR3 is CASSPPGGAIYGYTF. CDR3 nucleotide sequence: TGTGCCAGCAGTCCCCCAGGGGGCGCGATCTATGGCTACACCTTC.

This chain uses TRBV12-3 or TRBV12-4 with TRBJ1-1, with D uncertain. The CDR3 length is 11 residues. V lost 8 bases, J lost 6 bases, and 10 bases lay in between. The CDR3, as DNA: TGTGCCAGCTCCATTGGCCCTGAAGCTTTCTTT. Protein product: CASSIGPEAFF.

This chain uses TRBV3-1 (or the pseudogene TRBV3-2) with TRBJ2-7; 11 bases align to TRBD1. With 3 bases clipped from V and 4 bases from J, the junction kept 2 bases outside the gene matches. This CDR3 spans 14 amino acids. Germline lookup yields CDR1 LGHDT and CDR2 YNNKEL (reference sequence). Here the CDR3 reads CASSQGQGVYEQYF. The DNA of the CDR3 is TGTGCCAGCAGCCAGGGACAGGGGGTGTACGAGCAGTACTTC.

The chain links TRBV5-5 to TRBJ1-5; 7 bases line up with TRBD1. Trimming took 0 bases from V and 7 from J; bases not matched to a gene: 4. Germline CDR1 reads SGHKS; CDR2 reads YYEKEE (reference sequence). This CDR3 spans 14 amino acids. The CDR3 nucleotides read TGTGCCAGCAGCTTGGTATCGACAGGGCAGCCCCAGCATTTT. Translated, it gives CASSLVSTGQPQHF.

CDR3 nucleotide sequence: TGTGCCAGCAGCTTACAACAGGGGAAAGGCGAAAAACTGTTTTTT. Translated, it gives CASSLQQGKGEKLFF. The J gene is TRBJ1-4, the V gene TRBV7-6; TRBD1 aligns across 7 bases. The CDR3 consists of 15 residues. Germline loops: CDR1 SGHVS, CDR2 FNYEAQ. After removal of 2 bases from V and 8 bases from J, the junction contained 8 bases not matched to a gene.

Comment on this clone: The same CDR3 can be traced to other DNA sequences in this sample. DNA for the CDR3: TGTGCCAGCAGCCAAGCTGTCAGAAATGAAAAACTGTTTTTT. Amino acids: CASSQAVRNEKLFF. This chain links TRBV3-1 (or the pseudogene TRBV3-2) with TRBJ1-4; D gene ambiguous. Germline CDR1 reads LGHDT; CDR2 reads YNNKEL (reference sequence). V was cut by 1 base and J by 5 bases, with 8 bases left in between. This CDR3 contains 14 residues.

The chain is built from TRBV3-1 (or the pseudogene TRBV3-2) and TRBJ1-1, with D perhaps matching TRBD1 (6 bases). CDR3 length: 11 amino acids. The V gene's germline CDR1 is LGHDT and CDR2 YNNKEL (reference sequence). V was shortened by 3 bases and J by 8 bases, with 7 bases between the two germline ends. This chain's CDR3 is CASSQGTEAFF. The DNA of the CDR3 is TGTGCCAGCAGCCAGGGGACAGAAGCTTTCTTT.

The chain has TRBV5-1 and TRBJ2-7; D is uncertain. Trimming stripped 3 bases from V and 3 bases from J, with 7 bases between. CDR3 size: 12 residues. Looked up from germline, CDR1 is SGHRS and CDR2 is YFSETQ. This chain's CDR3 is CASSSDIYEQYF. CDR3 DNA: TGCGCCAGCAGCTCCGACATCTACGAGCAGTACTTC.

The chain recombines TRBV6-5 with TRBJ1-4, with D tentatively TRBD1 (5 bases). Trimming removed 2 bases from V and 9 bases from J, with 13 bases in between. This CDR3 spans 14 amino acids. Germline V lookup: CDR1 MNHEY, CDR2 SVGAGI. CDR3 loop: CASSYGPQGQKLFF. The CDR3 DNA sequence: TGTGCCAGCAGTTACGGCCCGCAGGGTCAAAAACTGTTTTTT.

This rearrangement joins TRBV2 to TRBJ1-3; 7 positions agree with TRBD1. This CDR3 has 14 residues. J gave up 0 bases and V 10 bases, and 6 bases lay outside the gene matches. Germline-derived CDR1 and CDR2 are SNHLY and FYNNEI. The CDR3 DNA is TGTGCCATAAAGGGACAGTTCTCTGGAAACACCATATATTTT. It is translated as CAIKGQFSGNTIYF.

V usage is TRBV7-2 and J usage is TRBJ1-3; no clear D. V lost 5 bases and J lost 2, with 10 bases in between. Per the germline V gene, CDR1 is SGHTA and CDR2 is FQGNSA. This CDR3 region has 14 residues. CDR3 DNA sequence: TGTGCCAGCAGCGGACGGGGAACTGGAAACACCATATATTTT. Its protein is CASSGRGTGNTIYF.

The rearrangement joins TRBV18 to TRBJ2-5; maybe TRBD2 (5 bases). CDR3 size: 13 residues. Trimming took off 3 bases at V and 5 bases at J, with 10 bases between the two ends. Germline V CDR1 and CDR2: KGHSH, LQKENI. The CDR3 DNA is TGTGCCAGCTCACCTCCTAGCATGGAGACCCAGTACTTC. Its protein product is CASSPPSMETQYF.

J is TRBJ1-2 and V is TRBV5-4, with a tentative D call TRBD1 (6 bases). V dropped 0 bases and J dropped 5 bases, with 17 bases sitting between them. The length of the CDR3 is 16 residues. Germline CDR1 and CDR2: SGHNT and YYREEE (reference sequence). CDR3 in amino acids: CASSLEAGEPKYGYTF. The CDR3 DNA reads as TGTGCCAGCAGCTTGGAGGCAGGGGAACCGAAATATGGCTACACCTTC. Filled out from reference TRBV5-4 and TRBJ1-2, the complete variable domain reads ETGVTQSPTHLIKTRGQQVTLRCSSQSGHNTVSWYQQALGQGPQFIFQYYREEENGRGNFPPRFSGLQFPNYSSELNVNALELDDSALYLCASSLEAGEPKYGYTFGSGTRLTVV.

The V gene is TRBV5-4, the J gene TRBJ1-6, with D perhaps TRBD1 (5 bases). In germline, CDR1 is SGHNT, CDR2 YYREEE (reference sequence). With 0 bases removed from V and 5 bases from J, the gap between germline ends came to 18 bases. The CDR3 covers 18 residues. Here the CDR3 reads CASSLDSYLEGDNSPLHF. The CDR3 DNA reads TGTGCCAGCAGCTTGGACAGTTATCTTGAAGGGGATAATTCACCCCTCCACTTT.

The chain couples TRBV30 to TRBJ1-5; D may be TRBD1 (6 bases). CDR3 length: 16 amino acids. Germline CDR1 and CDR2: GTSNPN and SVGIG (reference sequence). Trimming stripped 0 bases from V and 4 bases from J, with 16 bases between. The CDR3 protein is CAWSVLGGHGNQPQHF. The CDR3 DNA reads TGTGCCTGGAGTGTACTGGGGGGGCACGGGAATCAGCCCCAGCATTTT.

The chain is built from TRBV5-1 and TRBJ1-4; possibly TRBD1 for D (5 bases). This CDR3 is built from 13 residues. Germline assignment: CDR1 SGHRS and CDR2 YFSETQ. V lost 1 base, J lost 12 bases, and 13 bases lay in between. The DNA for the CDR3 is TGCGCCAGCAGCTTGCTGGCGGGAGGGGAACTGTTTTTT. The encoded protein is CASSLLAGGELFF.

This clone was counted only a few times. This chain connects TRBV7-9 to TRBJ2-7; 9 nucleotides align to TRBD2. The CDR3 has 15 amino acids. Losses at the gene ends were 4 bases for V and 3 bases for J; bases not matched to a gene: 7. Per germline, CDR1 SEHNR and CDR2 FQNEAQ (reference sequence). CDR3 sequence: CASSSERGALYEQYF. The CDR3 DNA reads TGTGCCAGCAGCTCAGAGCGGGGGGCACTCTACGAGCAGTACTTC.

The chain joins TRBV7-9 to TRBJ2-7; D is undetermined. The CDR3 contains 12 residues. The V and J ends lost 5 bases and 5 bases respectively, with 10 bases between them. The germline V gene has CDR1 SEHNR and CDR2 FQNEAQ (reference sequence). The CDR3 region is CASSAGTNEQYF. The CDR3 DNA is TGTGCCAGCAGCGCAGGCACCAACGAGCAGTACTTC.

The V gene is TRBV29-1, the J gene TRBJ1-1, with TRBD1 matching 7 bases. This CDR3 comprises 11 residues. Looked up from germline, CDR1 is SQVTM and CDR2 is ANQGSEA. Trimming cost V 6 bases and J 4 bases; bases outside gene matches: 2. CDR3: CSVRQGTEAFF. CDR3 DNA sequence: TGCAGCGTCCGACAGGGCACTGAAGCTTTCTTT. Using reference TRBV29-1 and TRBJ1-1 for the parts outside the CDR3, the full variable domain is SAVISQKPSRDICQRGTSLTIQCQVDSQVTMMFWYRQQPGQSLTLIATANQGSEATYESGFVIDKFPISRPNLTFSTLTVSNMSPEDSSIYLCSVRQGTEAFFGQGTRLTVV.

The chain is built from TRBV2 and TRBJ2-1; TRBD2 matches at 8 bases. The CDR3 has 13 amino acids. Germline trimming cut 3 bases from V and 10 bases from J; bases unmatched to any gene: 5. Germline CDR1 is SNHLY and CDR2 is FYNNEI. For the CDR3, the DNA is TGTGCCAGCAGTGAGGGTAGCGGGACCGAGCAGTTCTTC. Translation gives CASSEGSGTEQFF.

The V gene is TRBV4-1, the J gene TRBJ1-1; D perhaps matches TRBD1 (6 bases). Looked up from germline, CDR1 is MGHRA and CDR2 is YSYEKL. V was shortened by 0 bases and J by 6 bases, with 11 bases between the two germline ends. CDR3 length equals 14 residues. The CDR3 loop is CASSQDGRGSEAFF. CDR3 coding DNA: TGCGCCAGCAGCCAAGATGGGAGGGGGTCTGAAGCTTTCTTT.